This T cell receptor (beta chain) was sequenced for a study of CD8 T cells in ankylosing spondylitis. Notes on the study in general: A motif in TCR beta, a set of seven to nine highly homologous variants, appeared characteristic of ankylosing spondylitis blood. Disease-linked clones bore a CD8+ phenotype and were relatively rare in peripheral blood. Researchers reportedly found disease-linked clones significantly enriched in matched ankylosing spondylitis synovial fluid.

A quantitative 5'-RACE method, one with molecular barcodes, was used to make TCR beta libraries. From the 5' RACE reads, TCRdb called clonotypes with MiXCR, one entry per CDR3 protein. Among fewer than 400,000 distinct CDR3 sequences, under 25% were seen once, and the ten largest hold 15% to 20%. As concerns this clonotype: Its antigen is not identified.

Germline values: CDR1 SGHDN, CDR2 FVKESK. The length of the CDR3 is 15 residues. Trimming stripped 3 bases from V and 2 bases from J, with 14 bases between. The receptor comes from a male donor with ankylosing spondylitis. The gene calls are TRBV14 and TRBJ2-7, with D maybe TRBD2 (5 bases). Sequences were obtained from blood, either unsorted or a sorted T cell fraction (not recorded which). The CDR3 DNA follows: TGTGCCAGCAGCCATCTGGCGGGCTACACCTACGAGCAGTACTTC. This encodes CASSHLAGYTYEQYF.